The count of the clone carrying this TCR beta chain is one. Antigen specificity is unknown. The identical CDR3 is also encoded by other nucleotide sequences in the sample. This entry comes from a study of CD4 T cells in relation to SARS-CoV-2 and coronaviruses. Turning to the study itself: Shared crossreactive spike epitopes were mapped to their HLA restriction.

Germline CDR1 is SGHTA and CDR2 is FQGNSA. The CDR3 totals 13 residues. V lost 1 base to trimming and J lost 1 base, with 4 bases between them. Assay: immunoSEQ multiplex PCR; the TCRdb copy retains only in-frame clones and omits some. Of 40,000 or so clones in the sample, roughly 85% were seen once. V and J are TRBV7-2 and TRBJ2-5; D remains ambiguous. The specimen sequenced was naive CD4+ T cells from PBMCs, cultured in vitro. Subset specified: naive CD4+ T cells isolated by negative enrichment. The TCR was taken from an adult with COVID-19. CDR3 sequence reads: CASSLVFQETQYF. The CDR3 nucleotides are TGTGCCAGCAGCTTAGTCTTCCAAGAGACCCAGTACTTC.